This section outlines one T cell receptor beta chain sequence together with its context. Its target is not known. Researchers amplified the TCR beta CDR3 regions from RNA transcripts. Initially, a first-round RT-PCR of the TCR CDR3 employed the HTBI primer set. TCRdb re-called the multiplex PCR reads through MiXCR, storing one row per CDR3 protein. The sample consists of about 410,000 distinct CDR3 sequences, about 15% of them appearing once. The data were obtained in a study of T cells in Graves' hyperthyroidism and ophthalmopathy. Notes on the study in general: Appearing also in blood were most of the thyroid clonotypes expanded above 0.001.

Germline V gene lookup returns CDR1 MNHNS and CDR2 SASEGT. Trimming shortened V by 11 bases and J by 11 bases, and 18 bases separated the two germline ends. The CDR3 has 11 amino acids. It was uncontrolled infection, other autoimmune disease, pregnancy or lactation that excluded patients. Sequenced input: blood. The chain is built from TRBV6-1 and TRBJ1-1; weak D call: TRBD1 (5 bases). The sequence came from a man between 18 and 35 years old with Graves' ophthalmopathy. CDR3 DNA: TGTGCCCTTAGGTCCGGAGGGGAGGCTTTCTTT. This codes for CALRSGGEAFF.